A single T cell receptor (beta chain) is shown here with its context. V was shortened by 4 bases and J by 7 bases, with 14 bases between the two germline ends. Germline-derived CDR1 and CDR2 are SGDLS and YYNGEE. The CDR3 totals 13 residues. This entry is derived from a study of blood T cell repertoires in COVID-19. Study-wide background: Nucleic acid was either cDNA or gDNA, and it came from T cells, B-cell-depleted T cells, or PBMCs.

Sequencing was performed with immunoSEQ multiplex PCR; in TCRdb, only in-frame clones are kept and a portion is missing. Of roughly 73,000 clones in the sample, roughly 87% are singletons; the top ten hold around 9%. The sequence came from a man at least 80 years old with acute or convalescent COVID-19. This chain uses TRBV9 with TRBJ1-2; unclear D gene. The sample consisted of peripheral blood. For the CDR3, the DNA is TGTGCCAGCAGCCAGGACCGAGAGGGTGGCTACACCTTC. Its translation: CASSQDREGGYTF.